Each of the 18 T cell receptor beta chains below was sequenced from the same sample in a study of OX40 agonist ivuxolimab in advanced cancers. Generated by immunoSEQ multiplex PCR, the TCRdb table keeps only in-frame clones and is missing some. Of about 73,000 clones listed, about nine tenths are singletons. The sequenced sample was CD4+ or CD8+ T cells sorted from blood, obtained in a trial of the OX40 agonist ivuxolimab. These receptors were obtained from an adult with an advanced solid tumor such as melanoma, head and neck, liver or kidney cancer.

V gene TRBV5-1 combines with J gene TRBJ1-4; D remains unclear. Trimming pared 0 bases from V and 3 bases from J, leaving 12 bases between. This CDR3 is 16 amino acids long. Germline assignment: CDR1 SGHRS and CDR2 YFSETQ. The CDR3 DNA reads TGCGCCAGCAGCTTGGGATGGACGGCGGCTAATGAAAAACTGTTTTTT. Translated: CASSLGWTAANEKLFF.

CDR3 residues: CASSTPRGQVYEQYF. In nucleotides, the CDR3 is TGTGCCAGCAGCACCCCGAGGGGACAGGTTTACGAGCAGTACTTC. The V and J genes are TRBV6-1 and TRBJ2-7, with 8 bases aligning to TRBD1. V shed 6 bases, J shed 4 bases, and the junction held 11 bases outside the gene matches. The CDR3 totals 15 residues. Germline V gene data show CDR1 as MNHNS and CDR2 as SASEGT.

The chain couples TRBV19 to TRBJ1-5; 7 bases are a match to TRBD1. Germline V gene sequence: CDR1 LNHDA, CDR2 SQIVND (reference sequence). The J segment lost 6 bases and the V segment lost 5 bases, leaving 10 bases of the junction unmatched. The CDR3 totals 15 residues. CDR3 nucleotides: TGTGCCAGTAGTGCCCAGACAGGGAGAGGTCAGCCCCAGCATTTT. Translation gives CASSAQTGRGQPQHF.

The chain recombines TRBV5-5 with TRBJ2-7; possible D gene TRBD1, 6 bases. CDR3 length: 12 amino acids. Germline-derived CDR1 and CDR2 are SGHKS and YYEKEE (reference sequence). V was shortened by 0 bases and J by 6 bases, with 7 bases between the two germline ends. The CDR3 sequence is CASSLGGGEQYF. CDR3 bases: TGTGCCAGCAGCTTGGGAGGGGGCGAGCAGTACTTC.

The chain links TRBV4-1 to TRBJ1-6; 9 nucleotides line up with TRBD1. In germline, CDR1 is MGHRA, CDR2 YSYEKL. The CDR3 spans 15 residues. J was trimmed by 7 bases and V by 5 bases; bases with no gene match: 6. The CDR3 loop is CASSKADRGNSPLHF. CDR3 DNA: TGCGCCAGCAGCAAAGCGGACAGGGGAAATTCACCCCTCCACTTT.

The V call is TRBV6-6, the J call TRBJ1-1; 7 bases line up with TRBD1. The germline gives CDR1 MNHNY, CDR2 SVGAGI (reference sequence). CDR3 size: 11 residues. V lost 6 bases, J lost 10 bases, and 5 bases stayed unmatched. CDR3 sequence: CASRQQGRAFF. In DNA form, the CDR3 reads TGTGCCAGCAGACAACAGGGGAGAGCTTTCTTT.

V gene TRBV5-1 combines with J gene TRBJ2-5; D might be TRBD1 (6 bases). The CDR3 spans 14 residues. Germline V gives CDR1 SGHRS, CDR2 YFSETQ. Trimming removed 3 bases from V and 2 bases from J, with 11 bases in between. Here the CDR3 reads CASSSGQPQETQYF. The CDR3 bases are TGCGCCAGCAGCTCTGGACAGCCTCAAGAGACCCAGTACTTC.

This sequence joins TRBV29-1 and TRBJ1-3; TRBD1 agrees at 7 bases. The CDR3 consists of 12 residues. Losses at the gene ends were 6 bases for V and 7 bases for J; bases not matched to a gene: 6. CDR1 is SQVTM and CDR2 is ANQGSEA in the germline V gene. The CDR3 region has the DNA TGCAGCGTGACAGGGTTGGGGAACACCATATATTTT. This translates into CSVTGLGNTIYF. Drawing the rest from reference TRBV29-1 and TRBJ1-3, the complete variable domain is SAVISQKPSRDICQRGTSLTIQCQVDSQVTMMFWYRQQPGQSLTLIATANQGSEATYESGFVIDKFPISRPNLTFSTLTVSNMSPEDSSIYLCSVTGLGNTIYFGEGSWLTVV.

CDR3 in amino acids: CASSLGVFGDYGYTF. The CDR3, as DNA: TGTGCCAGCAGCTTGGGTGTCTTCGGGGACTATGGCTACACCTTC. V and J are TRBV5-5 and TRBJ1-2; D is ambiguous. Germline assignment: CDR1 SGHKS and CDR2 YYEKEE (reference sequence). The V and J ends lost 0 bases and 3 bases respectively, with 12 bases between them. CDR3 length: 15 amino acids.

This clone has just a few counts. The chain employs TRBV19 and TRBJ2-7; 9 bases agree with TRBD1. Germline-derived CDR1 and CDR2 are LNHDA and SQIVND (reference sequence). The CDR3 spans 15 residues. The V and J ends lost 9 bases and 2 bases, in that order; junction bases with no gene match: 11. CDR3 DNA: TGTGCCAGCCGACGGGGGACAGGGTCCACCTACGAGCAGTACTTC. The encoded protein is CASRRGTGSTYEQYF.

In DNA, the CDR3 is TGTGCCACCTCTTCCCGGGGGAAATCGAACCCCCAGCATTTT. Its protein is CATSSRGKSNPQHF. V and J are TRBV2 and TRBJ1-5, with D possibly being TRBD1 (5 bases). This CDR3 has 14 amino acids. The V end lost 10 bases, the J end lost 10 bases, and 23 bases lay between the germline ends. Germline V gives CDR1 SNHLY, CDR2 FYNNEI.

V usage is TRBV19 and J usage is TRBJ2-7; 9 bases align to TRBD1. V trimming: 4 bases; J trimming: 3 bases; junction bases outside the gene matches: 4. Germline lookup yields CDR1 LNHDA and CDR2 SQIVND (reference sequence). CDR3 length equals 14 residues. In DNA, the CDR3 is TGTGCCAGTAGTAGAGGGACAGGGCTCTACGAGCAGTACTTC. Translating it yields CASSRGTGLYEQYF.

The rearrangement joins TRBV28 to TRBJ2-7; 9 bases map to TRBD1. The CDR3 extends over 15 amino acids. V gave up 4 bases and J gave up 5 bases; unmatched junction bases: 9. Germline V gives CDR1 MDHEN, CDR2 SYDVKM. The CDR3 nucleotides read TGTGCCAGCAGTTACCTGGGACAGGGAGGGGACGAGCAGTACTTC. This translates into CASSYLGQGGDEQYF.

The chain uses TRBV27 and TRBJ1-2; 10 nucleotides align to TRBD1. CDR3 length equals 13 residues. After removal of 6 bases from V and 8 bases from J, the junction contained 6 bases not matched to a gene. Germline lookup yields CDR1 MNHEY and CDR2 SMNVEV (reference sequence). CDR3 sequence: CASRATGGGGYTF. As DNA, the CDR3 is TGTGCCAGCAGGGCGACAGGGGGCGGCGGCTACACCTTC.

The chain has TRBV5-1 and TRBJ2-7; 7 bases are shared with TRBD2. The CDR3 length is 14 residues. Germline CDR1 reads SGHRS; CDR2 reads YFSETQ. The V gene end was trimmed by 3 bases and the J gene end by 0 bases; junction bases not matched to a gene: 3. The DNA of the CDR3 is TGCGCCAGCAGCTGGGAGGGGAGCTCCTACGAGCAGTACTTC. It encodes CASSWEGSSYEQYF.

The J gene is TRBJ1-3, the V gene TRBV2; perhaps TRBD1 as D (5 bases). This CDR3 is built from 15 residues. Germline CDR1 and CDR2: SNHLY and FYNNEI. Trimming cost V 8 bases and J 4 bases, with 18 bases left between them. The CDR3 sequence is CASGGIRFAGNTIYF. The DNA for the CDR3 is TGTGCCAGCGGGGGTATCCGATTCGCCGGAAACACCATATATTTT.

This clone has a handful of counts. The rearrangement links TRBV7-2 to TRBJ1-2; 9 bases match TRBD1. Looked up from germline, CDR1 is SGHTA and CDR2 is FQGNSA. The ends lost 5 bases at V and 3 bases at J; junction bases unmatched: 7. The CDR3 totals 15 residues. CDR3 nucleotides: TGTGCCAGCAGCCCAATAAGGACAGGGGACTATGGCTACACCTTC. Translation: CASSPIRTGDYGYTF.

The chain links TRBV5-1 to TRBJ2-1; 14 bases line up with TRBD2. Germline V gene data show CDR1 as SGHRS and CDR2 as YFSETQ. The CDR3 sequence is 17 residues long. Trimming took 4 bases from V and 7 from J; bases not matched to a gene: 10. CDR3 sequence reads: CASSPGTSGRPGNEQFF. CDR3 sequence (DNA): TGCGCCAGCAGCCCGGGGACTAGCGGGAGACCAGGGAATGAGCAGTTCTTC.